This entry lists 14 T cell receptor beta chains sequenced from one sample in a study of T cells in Graves' hyperthyroidism and ophthalmopathy. TCR beta CDR3 regions were amplified from RNA transcripts. HTBI primers were the set used in a first-round RT-PCR of the TCR CDR3. One entry per CDR3 protein results from TCRdb running MiXCR on the multiplex PCR reads. The table lists approximately 400,000 distinct CDR3 sequences, 20% to 25% of them singletons. The source material was blood. The receptors were gathered from a man in his fifties with Graves' hyperthyroidism.

The chain is built from TRBV6-2 or TRBV6-3 and TRBJ2-3; 9 positions agree with TRBD1. The ends lost 6 bases at V and 0 bases at J; junction bases unmatched: 10. The germline V gene has CDR1 MNHEY and CDR2 SVGEGT. There are 17 residues in the CDR3. The CDR3 protein is CASSHLTGGSSTDTQYF. The CDR3 DNA reads as TGTGCCAGCAGCCACTTGACAGGGGGTTCGAGCACAGATACGCAGTATTTT.

This clonotype was counted only a few times. CDR3 nucleotide sequence: TGTGCCAGCAGCTTCGGGACGCACACCTACGAGCAGTACTTC. Translating gives CASSFGTHTYEQYF. The chain recombines TRBV11-1 with TRBJ2-7; D is tentatively TRBD1 or TRBD2 (5 bases each). V lost 3 bases, J lost 2 bases, and 11 bases lay in between. The germline V gene has CDR1 SGHAT and CDR2 FQDESV (reference sequence). The CDR3 length is 14 residues.

Only one count was recorded for this clonotype. The chain links TRBV20-1 to TRBJ2-7; TRBD2 agrees at 9 bases. The assigned J gene may be wrong: the sequence end matches TRBJ2-1 better. Germline V gene data show CDR1 as DFQATT and CDR2 as SNEGSKA (reference sequence). The CDR3 spans 15 residues. DNA for the CDR3: TGCAGTGCTAGAGATCAGTCTAGCGGGATGTACGAGCAGTTCTTC. Its translation is CSARDQSSGMYEQFF.

This clonotype occurred many times. The chain joins TRBV20-1 to TRBJ2-5; TRBD2 agrees at 7 bases. CDR3 length: 15 amino acids. Germline V gene lookup returns CDR1 DFQATT and CDR2 SNEGSKA (reference sequence). V was clipped by 3 bases and J by 3 bases; unmatched bases: 10. The CDR3 loop is CSASPTAGAKETQYF. In nucleotides, the CDR3 is TGCAGTGCTAGCCCCACGGCGGGAGCCAAAGAGACCCAGTACTTC.

The J gene is TRBJ2-7, the V gene TRBV2; D ambiguous. Germline assignment: CDR1 SNHLY and CDR2 FYNNEI. This CDR3 has 15 amino acids. Trimming took 6 bases from V and 3 from J, leaving 18 bases between them. The CDR3 region has the DNA TGTGCCAGCAGGAAGACAAGCTCTGAAATCTACGAGCAGTACTTC. The encoded protein is CASRKTSSEIYEQYF.

In nucleotides, the CDR3 is TGTGCCAGCAGCCGAGTCGGCGGCGGGGAGCTGTTTTTT. Translating gives CASSRVGGGELFF. The rearrangement joins TRBV3-1 to TRBJ2-2, with no clear D. CDR3 length equals 13 residues. The V end lost 4 bases, the J end lost 7 bases, and 10 bases lay between the germline ends. Germline V gene lookup returns CDR1 LGHDT and CDR2 YNNKEL (reference sequence). The full variable domain, completed using reference TRBV3-1 and TRBJ2-2, is DTAVSQTPKYLVTQMGNDKSIKCEQNLGHDTMYWYKQDSKKFLKIMFSYNNKELIINETVPNRFSPKSPDKAHLNLHINSLELGDSAVYFCASSRVGGGELFFGEGSRLTVL.

This clonotype was counted ten times or more. The rearrangement joins TRBV5-1 to TRBJ2-3; 11 positions agree with TRBD2. The CDR3 is 14 residues long. Germline values: CDR1 SGHRS, CDR2 YFSETQ. After removal of 3 bases from V and 5 bases from J, the junction contained 2 bases not matched to a gene. CDR3 in DNA: TGCGCCAGCAGCTCGGGACTAGCGGTAGATACGCAGTATTTT. Its protein product is CASSSGLAVDTQYF.

The chain joins TRBV7-3 to TRBJ2-3, with a tentative D call TRBD1 (5 bases). Trimming left V 5 bases short and J 1 base short, with 19 bases between. CDR3 size: 17 residues. The germline gives CDR1 SGHTA, CDR2 FQGTGA. The CDR3 sequence: CASSQDPLGAGTDTQYF. The DNA for the CDR3 is TGTGCCAGCAGCCAAGATCCTTTAGGGGCTGGCACAGATACGCAGTATTTT.

This clonotype was detected many times. The V gene is TRBV11-2, the J gene TRBJ2-7; a weak D match, TRBD2 (5 bases). V was cut by 5 bases and J by 5 bases, with 10 bases left in between. Per germline, CDR1 SGHAT and CDR2 FQNNGV. The CDR3 length is 12 residues. CDR3 in DNA: TGTGCCAGCAGCCAGTCGGGAAACGAGCAGTACTTC. Translating it yields CASSQSGNEQYF.

In this sample, this clonotype turned up a few times. V and J are TRBV7-9 and TRBJ2-1, with TRBD1 matching 9 bases. Germline V gene sequence: CDR1 SEHNR, CDR2 FQNEAQ (reference sequence). With 5 bases clipped from V and 5 bases from J, the junction kept 4 bases outside the gene matches. The CDR3 runs 14 residues. The CDR3 sequence is CASSPWTGDNEQFF. The CDR3 DNA sequence: TGTGCCAGCAGCCCCTGGACAGGGGACAATGAGCAGTTCTTC.

The chain carries TRBV6-1 and TRBJ1-2; D unclear. Between the trimmed V and J ends, which lost 2 bases and 7 bases, there was a span of 14 bases. CDR3 length equals 14 residues. Germline CDR1 reads MNHNS; CDR2 reads SASEGT. CDR3 amino acids: CASSESWEYGGYTF. In DNA, the CDR3 is TGTGCCAGCAGTGAAAGTTGGGAGTACGGTGGCTACACCTTC.

In its sample, this clonotype was seen a few times. DNA for the CDR3: TGCAGTGCTAGTGGGGTTAGCGGGAGTCCGGAGACCCAGTACTTC. Amino acid sequence: CSASGVSGSPETQYF. The V call is TRBV20-1, the J call TRBJ2-5, with 9 bases fitting TRBD2. Per the germline V gene, CDR1 is DFQATT and CDR2 is SNEGSKA (reference sequence). The J segment lost 5 bases and the V segment lost 3 bases, leaving 10 bases of the junction unmatched. The length of the CDR3 is 15 residues.

The chain carries TRBV6-1 and TRBJ2-7, with 10 positions matching TRBD1. V shed 6 bases, J shed 5 bases, and the junction held 13 bases outside the gene matches. Germline V CDR1 and CDR2: MNHNS, SASEGT. The CDR3 has 16 residues. This CDR3 reads CASSLPNPTGGNEQYF. The CDR3 DNA reads TGTGCCAGCAGCCTACCTAACCCGACAGGGGGCAACGAGCAGTACTTC.

This clonotype was recorded many times. The genes are TRBV28 and TRBJ2-7, with D perhaps TRBD1 or TRBD2 (5 bases each). The CDR3 is 15 amino acids. Germline V gene sequence: CDR1 MDHEN, CDR2 SYDVKM. Trimming removed 5 bases from V and 4 bases from J, with 18 bases in between. The CDR3 coding sequence is TGTGCCAGCAGTCTAACTCAGGGCGGCGGGTACGAGCAGTACTTC. It codes for CASSLTQGGGYEQYF.